This TCR beta chain was documented in a study of T cell changes during pregnancy in multiple sclerosis. CDR3 length: 14 amino acids. V lost 6 bases and J lost 5, with 11 bases in between. Germline CDR1 LNHDA, CDR2 SQIVND (reference sequence). Only in-frame clones appear in the TCRdb table, and some are missing; sequencing was by immunoSEQ multiplex PCR. The data show about 42,000 clones, about 91% seen once. The receptor was isolated from a female donor in good health, enrolled as a control in a pregnancy study. Sequenced here: CD4+ T cells from peripheral blood mononuclear cells, sampled after pregnancy. The chain links TRBV19 to TRBJ1-6, with D possibly matching TRBD1 (5 bases). CDR3 region: CASRVGQNNSPLHF. In nucleotides, the CDR3 is TGTGCCAGTAGAGTAGGACAAAATAATTCACCCCTCCACTTT.